Below are 24 T cell receptor beta chains sequenced from a single sample in a study of T cell responses to AZD1222 COVID-19 vaccine. Generated by immunoSEQ multiplex PCR, the TCRdb table keeps only in-frame clones and is missing some. The data show around 110,000 clones, roughly 84% seen once. The sequencing used peripheral blood, collected on day 0 of AZD1222 vaccination. These receptors were obtained from an adult in good health.

The chain combines TRBV3-1 (or the pseudogene TRBV3-2) with TRBJ2-7; 7 positions agree with TRBD1. The trim removed 0 bases at V and 8 bases at J, leaving 4 bases unmatched. CDR3 size: 13 residues. In germline, CDR1 is LGHDT, CDR2 YNNKEL (reference sequence). The CDR3: CASSQDDRAKQYF. CDR3 DNA: TGTGCCAGCAGCCAAGATGACAGGGCAAAGCAGTACTTC.

J is TRBJ1-5 and V is TRBV2; 7 nucleotides line up with TRBD1. The CDR3 runs 15 residues. Germline V lookup: CDR1 SNHLY, CDR2 FYNNEI. V shed 2 bases and J 2 bases; nucleotides not matched to a gene: 3. The CDR3 nucleotides are TGTGCCAGCAGTGAACAGGGGGTGGGCAATCAGCCCCAGCATTTT. Its translation: CASSEQGVGNQPQHF. Together with reference TRBV2 and TRBJ1-5, the CDR3 gives the full variable domain: EPEVTQTPSHQVTQMGQEVILRCVPISNHLYFYWYRQILGQKVEFLVSFYNNEISEKSEIFDDQFSVERPDGSNFTLKIRSTKLEDSAMYFCASSEQGVGNQPQHFGDGTRLSIL.

V usage is TRBV28 and J usage is TRBJ1-5; D gene uncertain. Germline CDR1 and CDR2: MDHEN and SYDVKM. The CDR3 sequence is 15 residues long. V was shortened by 2 bases and J by 2 bases, with 10 bases between the two germline ends. The CDR3 sequence: CASSLTDGGNQPQHF. The CDR3 DNA sequence: TGTGCCAGCAGTTTAACCGACGGAGGCAATCAGCCCCAGCATTTT.

This clone was recorded only once. V is TRBV27 and J is TRBJ1-1; D not certain. This CDR3 spans 14 amino acids. Germline lookup yields CDR1 MNHEY and CDR2 SMNVEV (reference sequence). The V end lost 2 bases, the J end lost 7 bases, and 14 bases lay between the germline ends. The CDR3 region is CASSLIPGPYEAFF. CDR3 bases: TGTGCCAGCAGTTTAATTCCAGGACCCTATGAAGCTTTCTTT.

V is TRBV5-1 and J is TRBJ1-1; D is uncertain. The CDR3 has 12 residues. The germline V gene encodes CDR1 SGHRS and CDR2 YFSETQ. V was pared by 5 bases and J by 2 bases, with 7 bases between. DNA of the CDR3: TGCGCCAGCAGGGCGGGTAACACTGAAGCTTTCTTT. Translation: CASRAGNTEAFF.

The chain is built from TRBV19 and TRBJ2-7, with 9 bases matching TRBD2. The J segment lost 1 base and the V segment lost 3 bases, leaving 4 bases of the junction unmatched. The CDR3 is 15 residues long. Germline CDR1 LNHDA, CDR2 SQIVND (reference sequence). DNA for the CDR3: TGTGCCAGTAGTATGAGTAGCGGGGGATCCTACGAGCAGTACTTC. Translated: CASSMSSGGSYEQYF.

This chain connects TRBV27 to TRBJ1-1, with D perhaps matching TRBD1 (6 bases). Germline loops: CDR1 MNHEY, CDR2 SMNVEV (reference sequence). The germline V and J ends were trimmed by 3 bases and 4 bases, with 12 bases remaining between them. The CDR3 is 14 amino acids. CDR3 sequence reads: CASSFSPRGTEAFF. CDR3 in DNA: TGTGCCAGCAGTTTCTCCCCCAGGGGCACTGAAGCTTTCTTT.

The rearrangement links TRBV4-1 to TRBJ2-7, with D uncertain. V gave up 0 bases and J gave up 5 bases, with 8 bases separating them. This CDR3 is built from 13 residues. The germline V gene encodes CDR1 MGHRA and CDR2 YSYEKL. CDR3 bases: TGCGCCAGCAGCCAAGATATGTTCAACGAGCAGTACTTC. It is translated as CASSQDMFNEQYF.

The chain employs TRBV7-9 and TRBJ2-1, with TRBD2 as a possible D gene (6 bases). The CDR3 is 14 residues long. Germline V lookup: CDR1 SEHNR, CDR2 FQNEAQ (reference sequence). Trimming left V 3 bases short and J 4 bases short, with 10 bases between. In DNA form, the CDR3 reads TGTGCCAGCAGCTTTGCTAGCGAGTACAATGAGCAGTTCTTC. This translates into CASSFASEYNEQFF.

The J gene is TRBJ1-5, the V gene TRBV15, with a weak D call TRBD1 (5 bases). The CDR3 is 14 residues long. V lost 0 bases, J lost 6 bases, and 9 bases lay in between. CDR1 is LNHNV and CDR2 is YYDKDF in the germline V gene (reference sequence). The CDR3 sequence: CATSRDRDPQPQHF. CDR3 nucleotides: TGTGCCACCAGCAGAGACAGGGATCCTCAGCCCCAGCATTTT.

This clone has just one count. This chain joins TRBV4-1 and TRBJ2-2; the match to TRBD2 covers 10 bases. Germline V gene lookup returns CDR1 MGHRA and CDR2 YSYEKL. This CDR3 has 16 residues. Trimming took 7 bases from V and 4 from J; bases not matched to a gene: 9. As DNA, the CDR3 is TGCGCCAGCACCTTTAACAGCGGGAGGGTCACCGGGGAGCTGTTTTTT. It is translated as CASTFNSGRVTGELFF.

This clone was detected once. The chain joins TRBV4-1 to TRBJ2-6; D gene unclear. V was clipped by 1 base and J by 2 bases, with 12 bases between them. The CDR3 extends over 17 amino acids. Germline V CDR1 and CDR2: MGHRA, YSYEKL. In DNA, the CDR3 is TGCGCCAGCAGCCAAGGGGTTCTTGTAGCTGGGGCCAACGTCCTGACTTTC. Its translation: CASSQGVLVAGANVLTF.

The chain links TRBV24-1 to TRBJ2-3; a weak D match, TRBD2 (5 bases). The ends were cut back, 1 base at V and 0 bases at J, with 10 bases in the middle. Per the germline V gene, CDR1 is KGHDR and CDR2 is SFDVKD. The CDR3 is 16 amino acids. The CDR3 coding sequence is TGTGCCACCAGTGATTTCGGACTGTCTAGCACAGATACGCAGTATTTT. The encoded protein is CATSDFGLSSTDTQYF.

CDR3 nucleotides: TGTGCCAGCAGTTTTGGGACAGTCAACGAGCAGTACTTC. Translated: CASSFGTVNEQYF. The chain joins TRBV28 to TRBJ2-7, with 7 bases that match TRBD1. Germline V gene lookup returns CDR1 MDHEN and CDR2 SYDVKM. V gave up 3 bases and J gave up 5 bases; unmatched junction bases: 4. This CDR3 has 13 residues.

The V gene is TRBV5-8, the J gene TRBJ1-6; D gene ambiguous. Between the trimmed V and J ends, which lost 1 base and 11 bases, there was a span of 7 bases. Germline V gives CDR1 SGHTS, CDR2 YDEGEE. The CDR3 extends over 12 amino acids. The CDR3, as DNA: TGTGCCAGCAGCTTGCTCTCGGCACCCCTCCACTTT. It encodes CASSLLSAPLHF.

The chain has TRBV11-3 and TRBJ2-1, with no clear D. CDR1 is SGHNT and CDR2 is YENEEA in the germline V gene. This CDR3 has 15 amino acids. Trimming removed 3 bases at V and 7 bases at J, with 16 bases between. This CDR3 is CASSLAAGPRNEQFF. In nucleotides, the CDR3 is TGTGCCAGCAGCTTGGCCGCAGGCCCCAGAAATGAGCAGTTCTTC.

V and J are TRBV7-3 and TRBJ2-6, with D maybe TRBD2 (6 bases). The CDR3 consists of 17 residues. The germline CDR1 and CDR2 sequences are SGHTA and FQGTGA. Trimming cost V 5 bases and J 0 bases, with 14 bases left between them. CDR3 bases: TGTGCCAGCAGCCCCGGTAGCGGTTCCTCTGGGGCCAACGTCCTGACTTTC. Protein: CASSPGSGSSGANVLTF.

The chain couples TRBV5-4 to TRBJ2-3, with 8 nucleotides matching TRBD2. CDR3 size: 16 residues. CDR1 is SGHNT, CDR2 YYREEE, per germline (reference sequence). V dropped 0 bases and J dropped 4; count of bases not matched to a gene: 7. The CDR3 region has the DNA TGTGCCAGCAGCTTGGACTTAGCGGGGTCCTCAGATACGCAGTATTTT. It specifies CASSLDLAGSSDTQYF.

The rearrangement links TRBV11-2 to TRBJ1-4; 7 bases fit TRBD1. Looked up from germline, CDR1 is SGHAT and CDR2 is FQNNGV. With 3 bases clipped from V and 7 bases from J, the junction kept 8 bases outside the gene matches. The length of the CDR3 is 15 residues. The CDR3 loop reads CASSLYRGASEKLFF. The CDR3 DNA reads as TGTGCCAGCAGCTTGTACAGGGGCGCTAGTGAAAAACTGTTTTTT.

Only a few counts were recorded for this clone. This chain links TRBV27 with TRBJ2-7; D might be TRBD2 (6 bases). This CDR3 comprises 15 residues. The V end lost 7 bases, the J end lost 5 bases, and 21 bases lay between the germline ends. The germline CDR1 and CDR2 sequences are MNHEY and SMNVEV (reference sequence). CDR3 nucleotide sequence: TGTGCCAGCACCCCTCGACGGAGGGTGGGAAACGAGCAGTACTTC. Translated, it gives CASTPRRRVGNEQYF.

This chain joins TRBV7-9 and TRBJ1-4, with D perhaps matching TRBD1 (5 bases). V lost 8 bases and J 2 bases, leaving 12 bases between the germline ends. The CDR3 runs to 14 residues. Germline V gene data show CDR1 as SEHNR and CDR2 as FQNEAQ (reference sequence). For the CDR3, the DNA is TGTGCCAGCCGGGACGGGAGGACTAATGAAAAACTGTTTTTT. Translated: CASRDGRTNEKLFF.

The rearrangement uses TRBV28 and TRBJ2-7; 12 bases agree with TRBD2. CDR1 is MDHEN and CDR2 is SYDVKM in the germline V gene. This CDR3 has 16 amino acids. V shed 6 bases and J 3 bases; nucleotides not matched to a gene: 9. CDR3 sequence: CASSHRLAGDVYEQYF. In nucleotides, the CDR3 is TGTGCCAGCAGCCATAGACTAGCGGGGGATGTCTACGAGCAGTACTTC. Combining the CDR3 with reference TRBV28 and TRBJ2-7 gives the whole variable domain DVKVTQSSRYLVKRTGEKVFLECVQDMDHENMFWYRQDPGLGLRLIYFSYDVKMKEKGDIPEGYSVSREKKERFSLILESASTNQTSMYLCASSHRLAGDVYEQYFGPGTRLTVT.

J is TRBJ2-5 and V is TRBV14; possibly TRBD2 for D (6 bases). The V end was cut by 1 base, the J end by 2 bases, with 17 bases between. This CDR3 comprises 17 residues. Germline V gives CDR1 SGHDN, CDR2 FVKESK. The CDR3: CASSQVTGSDRQETQYF. The CDR3 DNA sequence: TGTGCCAGCAGCCAAGTGACCGGGAGTGACAGACAAGAGACCCAGTACTTC.

The chain joins TRBV28 to TRBJ2-5, with TRBD1 matching over 8 bases. This CDR3 has 17 amino acids. Per germline, CDR1 MDHEN and CDR2 SYDVKM. Losses at the gene ends were 10 bases for V and 2 bases for J; bases not matched to a gene: 18. The CDR3: CAIARGRGTGPQETQYF. CDR3 sequence (DNA): TGTGCCATCGCTAGGGGACGAGGGACAGGTCCACAAGAGACCCAGTACTTC. Combining the CDR3 with reference TRBV28 and TRBJ2-5 gives the whole variable domain DVKVTQSSRYLVKRTGEKVFLECVQDMDHENMFWYRQDPGLGLRLIYFSYDVKMKEKGDIPEGYSVSREKKERFSLILESASTNQTSMYLCAIARGRGTGPQETQYFGPGTRLLVL.